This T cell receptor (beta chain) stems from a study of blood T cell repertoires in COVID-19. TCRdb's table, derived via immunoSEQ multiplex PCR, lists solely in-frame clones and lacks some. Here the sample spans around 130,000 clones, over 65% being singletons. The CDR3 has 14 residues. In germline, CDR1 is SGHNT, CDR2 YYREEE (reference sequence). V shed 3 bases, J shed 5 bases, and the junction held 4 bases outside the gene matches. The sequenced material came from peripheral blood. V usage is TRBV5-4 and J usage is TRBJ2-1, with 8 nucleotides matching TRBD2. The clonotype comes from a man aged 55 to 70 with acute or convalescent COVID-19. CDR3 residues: CASSSGGRNNEQFF. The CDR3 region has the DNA TGTGCCAGCAGCTCGGGAGGGAGAAACAATGAGCAGTTCTTC.